Described below is a single T cell receptor (beta chain) sequence and its context. This specimen comes from a study of control samples from healthy donors and cancer patients. Data came from immunoSEQ multiplex PCR; TCRdb stores just in-frame clones and leaves some out. The sample includes approximately 220,000 clones, 85% to 95% of them seen just once. This CDR3 is built from 15 residues. V was clipped by 3 bases and J by 1 base, with 12 bases between them. The germline gives CDR1 LNHDA, CDR2 SQIVND (reference sequence). The chain recombines TRBV19 with TRBJ1-1; D is unresolved. This TCR derives from a man aged 45 to 65 in good health. Sequenced material: blood. In nucleotides, the CDR3 is TGTGCCAGTAGTATGGGAGGACGGCCGAACACTGAAGCTTTCTTT. It specifies CASSMGGRPNTEAFF.